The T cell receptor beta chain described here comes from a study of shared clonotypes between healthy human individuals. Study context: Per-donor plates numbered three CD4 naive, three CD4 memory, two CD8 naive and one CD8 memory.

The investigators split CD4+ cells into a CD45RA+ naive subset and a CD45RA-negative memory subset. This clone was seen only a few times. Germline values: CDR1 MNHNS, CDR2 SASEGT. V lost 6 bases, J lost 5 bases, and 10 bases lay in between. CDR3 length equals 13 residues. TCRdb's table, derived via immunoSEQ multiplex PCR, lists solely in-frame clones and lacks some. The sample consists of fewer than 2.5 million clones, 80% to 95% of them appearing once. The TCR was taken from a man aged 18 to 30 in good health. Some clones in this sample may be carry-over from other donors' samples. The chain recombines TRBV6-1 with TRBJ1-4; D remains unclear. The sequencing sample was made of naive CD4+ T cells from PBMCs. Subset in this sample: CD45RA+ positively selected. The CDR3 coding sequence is TGTGCCAGCAGGGCAACGGGGAATGAAAAACTGTTTTTT. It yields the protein CASRATGNEKLFF.